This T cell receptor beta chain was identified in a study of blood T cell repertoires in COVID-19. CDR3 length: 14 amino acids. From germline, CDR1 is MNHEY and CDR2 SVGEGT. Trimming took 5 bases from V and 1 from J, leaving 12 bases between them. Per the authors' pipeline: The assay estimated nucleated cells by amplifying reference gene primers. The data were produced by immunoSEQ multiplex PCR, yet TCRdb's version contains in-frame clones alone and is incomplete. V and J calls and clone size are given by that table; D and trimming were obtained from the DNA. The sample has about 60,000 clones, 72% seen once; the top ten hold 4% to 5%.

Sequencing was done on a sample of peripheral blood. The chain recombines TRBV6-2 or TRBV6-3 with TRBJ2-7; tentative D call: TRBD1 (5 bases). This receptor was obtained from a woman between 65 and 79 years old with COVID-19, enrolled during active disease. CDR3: CASSAQGVSYEQYF. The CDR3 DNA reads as TGTGCCAGCAGTGCTCAGGGTGTGTCCTACGAGCAGTACTTC.